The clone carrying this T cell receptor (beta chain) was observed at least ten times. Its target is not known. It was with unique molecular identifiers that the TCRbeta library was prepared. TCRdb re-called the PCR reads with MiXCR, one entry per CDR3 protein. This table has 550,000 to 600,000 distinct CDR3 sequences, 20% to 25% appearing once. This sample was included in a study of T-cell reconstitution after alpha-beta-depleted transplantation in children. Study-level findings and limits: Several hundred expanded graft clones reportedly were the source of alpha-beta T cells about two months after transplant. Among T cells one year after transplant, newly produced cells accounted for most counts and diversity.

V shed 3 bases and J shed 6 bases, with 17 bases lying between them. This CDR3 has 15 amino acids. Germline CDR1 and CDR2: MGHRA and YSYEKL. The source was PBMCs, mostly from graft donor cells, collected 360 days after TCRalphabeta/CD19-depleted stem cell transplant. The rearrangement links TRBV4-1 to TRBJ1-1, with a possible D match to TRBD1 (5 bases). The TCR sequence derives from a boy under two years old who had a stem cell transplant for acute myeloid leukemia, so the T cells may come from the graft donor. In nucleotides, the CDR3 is TGCGCCAGCAGCCAGAGGGACGGGGTGATGGCTGAAGCTTTCTTT. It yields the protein CASSQRDGVMAEAFF.